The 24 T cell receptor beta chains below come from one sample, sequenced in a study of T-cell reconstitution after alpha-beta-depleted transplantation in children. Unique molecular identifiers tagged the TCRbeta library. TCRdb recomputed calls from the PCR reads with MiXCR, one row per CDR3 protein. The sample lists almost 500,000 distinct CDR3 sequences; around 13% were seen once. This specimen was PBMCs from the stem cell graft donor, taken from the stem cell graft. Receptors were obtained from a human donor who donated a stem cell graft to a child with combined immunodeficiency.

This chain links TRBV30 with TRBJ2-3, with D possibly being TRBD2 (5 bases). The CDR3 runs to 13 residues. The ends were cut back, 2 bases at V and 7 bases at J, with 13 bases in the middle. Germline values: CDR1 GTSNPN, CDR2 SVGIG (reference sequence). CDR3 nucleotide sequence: TGTGCCTGGAGTCCCGGCGGGTTAAATACGCAGTATTTT. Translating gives CAWSPGGLNTQYF.

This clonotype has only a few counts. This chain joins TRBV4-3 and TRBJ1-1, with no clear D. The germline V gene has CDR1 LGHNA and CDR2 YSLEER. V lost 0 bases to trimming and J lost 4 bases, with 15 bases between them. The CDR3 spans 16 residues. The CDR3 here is CASSQDGLGRSTEAFF. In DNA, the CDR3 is TGCGCCAGCAGCCAAGACGGACTCGGGCGGAGCACTGAAGCTTTCTTT.

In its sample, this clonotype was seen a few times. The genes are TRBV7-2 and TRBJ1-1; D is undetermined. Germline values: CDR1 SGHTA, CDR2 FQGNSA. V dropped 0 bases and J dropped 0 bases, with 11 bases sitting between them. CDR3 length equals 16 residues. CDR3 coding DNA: TGTGCCAGCAGCTTAGCGCAGGCCAGCATGAACACTGAAGCTTTCTTT. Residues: CASSLAQASMNTEAFF.

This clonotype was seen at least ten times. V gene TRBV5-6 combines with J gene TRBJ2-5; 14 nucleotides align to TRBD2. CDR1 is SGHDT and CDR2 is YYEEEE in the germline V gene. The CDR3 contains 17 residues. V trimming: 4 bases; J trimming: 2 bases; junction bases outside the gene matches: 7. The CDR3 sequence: CASSTGLAGDKQETQYF. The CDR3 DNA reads TGTGCCAGCAGCACGGGACTAGCGGGGGACAAACAAGAGACCCAGTACTTC.

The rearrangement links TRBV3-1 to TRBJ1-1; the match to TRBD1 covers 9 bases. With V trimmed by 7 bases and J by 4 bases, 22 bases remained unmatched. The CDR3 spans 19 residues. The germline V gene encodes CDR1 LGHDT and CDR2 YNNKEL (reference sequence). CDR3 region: CASTLGMMEDRGRGTEAFF. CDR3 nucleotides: TGTGCCAGCACCTTAGGGATGATGGAGGACAGGGGTCGGGGCACTGAAGCTTTCTTT.

In DNA form, the CDR3 reads TGTGCCACCAGTGAAGGGCAAGGGCCTCCGGGGCAGTACTTC. Its translation is CATSEGQGPPGQYF. The chain recombines TRBV24-1 with TRBJ2-7, with unresolved D. The CDR3 is 14 amino acids. Germline V gene data show CDR1 as KGHDR and CDR2 as SFDVKD. V lost 4 bases and J lost 9, with 18 bases in between.

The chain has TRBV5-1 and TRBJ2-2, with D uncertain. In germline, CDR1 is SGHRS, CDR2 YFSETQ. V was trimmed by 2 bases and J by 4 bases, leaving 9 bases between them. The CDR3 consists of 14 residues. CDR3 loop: CASSFFSSTGELFF. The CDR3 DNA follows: TGCGCCAGCAGCTTCTTTTCTTCCACCGGGGAGCTGTTTTTT.

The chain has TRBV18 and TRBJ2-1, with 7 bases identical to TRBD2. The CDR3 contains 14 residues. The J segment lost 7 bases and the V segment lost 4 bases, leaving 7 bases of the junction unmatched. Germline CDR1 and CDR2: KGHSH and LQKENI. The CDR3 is CASSLTGGSNEQFF. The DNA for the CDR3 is TGTGCCAGCTCACTTACGGGAGGCTCAAATGAGCAGTTCTTC. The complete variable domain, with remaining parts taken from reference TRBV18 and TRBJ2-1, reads NAGVMQNPRHLVRRRGQEARLRCSPMKGHSHVYWYRQLPEEGLKFMVYLQKENIIDESGMPKERFSAEFPKEGPSILRIQQVVRGDSAAYFCASSLTGGSNEQFFGPGTRLTVL.

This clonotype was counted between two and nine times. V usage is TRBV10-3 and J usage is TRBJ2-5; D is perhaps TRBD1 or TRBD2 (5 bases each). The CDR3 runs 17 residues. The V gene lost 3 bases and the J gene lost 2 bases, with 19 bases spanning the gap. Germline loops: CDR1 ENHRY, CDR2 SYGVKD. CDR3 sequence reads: CAISDPTFSWGQETQYF. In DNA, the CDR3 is TGTGCCATCAGTGATCCCACCTTTTCGTGGGGGCAAGAGACCCAGTACTTC.

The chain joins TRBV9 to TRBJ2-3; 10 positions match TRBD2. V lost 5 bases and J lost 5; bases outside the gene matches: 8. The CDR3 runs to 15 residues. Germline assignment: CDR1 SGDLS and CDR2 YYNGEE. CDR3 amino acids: CASRPSGGAKDTQYF. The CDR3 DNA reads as TGTGCCAGCAGACCCAGCGGGGGGGCCAAAGATACGCAGTATTTT.

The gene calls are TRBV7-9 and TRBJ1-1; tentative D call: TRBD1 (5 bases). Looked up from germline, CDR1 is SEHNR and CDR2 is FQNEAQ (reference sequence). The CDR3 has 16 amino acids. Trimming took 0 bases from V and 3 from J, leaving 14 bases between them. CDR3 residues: CASSLARDVGDTEAFF. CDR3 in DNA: TGTGCCAGCAGCTTAGCGAGGGACGTTGGCGACACTGAAGCTTTCTTT.

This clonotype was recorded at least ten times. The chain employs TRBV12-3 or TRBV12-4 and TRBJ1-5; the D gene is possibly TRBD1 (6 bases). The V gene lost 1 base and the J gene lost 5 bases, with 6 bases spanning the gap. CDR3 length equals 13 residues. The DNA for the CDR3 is TGTGCCAGCAGTTTAGGGGGGCATCAGCCCCAGCATTTT. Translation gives CASSLGGHQPQHF.

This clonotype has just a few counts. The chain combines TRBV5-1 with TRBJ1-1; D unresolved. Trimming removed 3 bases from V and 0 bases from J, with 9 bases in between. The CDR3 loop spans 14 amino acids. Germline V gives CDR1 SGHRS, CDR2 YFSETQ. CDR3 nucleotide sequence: TGCGCCAGCAGCTCGCAGAATATGAACACTGAAGCTTTCTTT. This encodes CASSSQNMNTEAFF.

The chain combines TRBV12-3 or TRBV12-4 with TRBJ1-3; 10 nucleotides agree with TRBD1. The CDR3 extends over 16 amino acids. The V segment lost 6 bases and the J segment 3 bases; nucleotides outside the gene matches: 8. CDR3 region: CASRTAGQGYGNTIYF. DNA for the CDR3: TGTGCCAGCAGAACCGCGGGACAGGGGTATGGAAACACCATATATTTT.

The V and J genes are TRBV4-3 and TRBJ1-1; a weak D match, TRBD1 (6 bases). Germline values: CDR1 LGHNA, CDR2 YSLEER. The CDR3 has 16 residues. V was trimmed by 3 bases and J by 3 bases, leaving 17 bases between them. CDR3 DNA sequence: TGCGCCAGCAGCCATCAACAACAGGGCGCCGACACTGAAGCTTTCTTT. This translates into CASSHQQQGADTEAFF.

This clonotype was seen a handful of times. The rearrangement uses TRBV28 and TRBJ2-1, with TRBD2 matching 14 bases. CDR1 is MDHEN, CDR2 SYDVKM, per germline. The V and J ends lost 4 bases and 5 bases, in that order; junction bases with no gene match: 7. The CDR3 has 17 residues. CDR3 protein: CASSSPTSGRADNEQFF. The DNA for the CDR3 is TGTGCCAGCAGTTCCCCGACTAGCGGGAGGGCTGACAATGAGCAGTTCTTC.

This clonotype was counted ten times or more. CDR3: CASGGDSQETQYF. The CDR3 DNA follows: TGTGCCAGCGGGGGGGACAGCCAAGAGACCCAGTACTTC. The chain recombines TRBV25-1 with TRBJ2-5; D may be TRBD1 or TRBD2 (7 bases each). V was pared by 8 bases and J by 1 base, with 11 bases between. Germline assignment: CDR1 MGHDK and CDR2 SYGVNS. There are 13 residues in the CDR3.

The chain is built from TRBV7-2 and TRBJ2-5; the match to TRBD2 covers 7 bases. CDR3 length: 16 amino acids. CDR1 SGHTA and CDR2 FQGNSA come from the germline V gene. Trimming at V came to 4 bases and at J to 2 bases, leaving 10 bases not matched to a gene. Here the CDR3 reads CASSSWIAGPQETQYF. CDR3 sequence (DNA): TGTGCCAGCAGCTCCTGGATAGCGGGCCCGCAAGAGACCCAGTACTTC. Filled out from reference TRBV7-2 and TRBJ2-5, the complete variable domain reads GAGVSQSPSNKVTEKGKDVELRCDPISGHTALYWYRQSLGQGLEFLIYFQGNSAPDKSGLPSDRFSAERTGGSVSTLTIQRTQQEDSAVYLCASSSWIAGPQETQYFGPGTRLLVL.

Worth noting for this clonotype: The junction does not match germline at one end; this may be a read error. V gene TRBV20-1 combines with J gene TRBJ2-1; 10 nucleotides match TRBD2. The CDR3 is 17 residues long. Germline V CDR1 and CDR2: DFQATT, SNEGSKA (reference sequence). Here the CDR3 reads CCARDISGRILDNEQFF. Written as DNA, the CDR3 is TGCTGTGCTAGAGATATTAGCGGGAGGATTCTAGACAATGAGCAGTTCTTC.

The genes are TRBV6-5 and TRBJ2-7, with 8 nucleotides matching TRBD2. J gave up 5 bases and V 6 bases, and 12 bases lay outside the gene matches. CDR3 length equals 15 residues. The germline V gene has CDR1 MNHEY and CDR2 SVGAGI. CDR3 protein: CASRHSLAGPHEQYF. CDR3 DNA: TGTGCCAGCAGACACTCTTTAGCGGGACCCCACGAGCAGTACTTC.

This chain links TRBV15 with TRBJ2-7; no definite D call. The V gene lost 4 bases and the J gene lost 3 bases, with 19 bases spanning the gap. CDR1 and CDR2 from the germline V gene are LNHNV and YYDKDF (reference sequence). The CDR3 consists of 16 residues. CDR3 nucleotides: TGTGCCACCAGCATGAGCAGATCCACCACCTTCTACGAGCAGTACTTC. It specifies CATSMSRSTTFYEQYF.

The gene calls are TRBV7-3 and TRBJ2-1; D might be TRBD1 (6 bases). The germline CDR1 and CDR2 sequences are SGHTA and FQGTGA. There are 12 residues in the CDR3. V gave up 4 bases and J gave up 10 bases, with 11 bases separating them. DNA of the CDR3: TGTGCCAGCAGCTCCGGCGACAGGGAGCAGTTCTTC. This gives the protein CASSSGDREQFF.

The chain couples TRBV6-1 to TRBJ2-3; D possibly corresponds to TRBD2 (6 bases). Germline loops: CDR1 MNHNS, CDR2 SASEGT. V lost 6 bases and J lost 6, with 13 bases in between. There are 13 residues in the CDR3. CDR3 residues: CASRGLPFDTQYF. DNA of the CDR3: TGTGCCAGCAGGGGACTCCCTTTCGATACGCAGTATTTT.

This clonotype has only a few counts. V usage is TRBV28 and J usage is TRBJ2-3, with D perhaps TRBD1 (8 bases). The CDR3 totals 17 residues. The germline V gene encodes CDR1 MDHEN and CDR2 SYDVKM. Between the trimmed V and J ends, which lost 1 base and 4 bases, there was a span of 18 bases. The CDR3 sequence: CASSLLGTGGESDTQYF. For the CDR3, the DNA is TGTGCCAGCAGTTTATTGGGAACAGGGGGGGAGTCAGATACGCAGTATTTT.